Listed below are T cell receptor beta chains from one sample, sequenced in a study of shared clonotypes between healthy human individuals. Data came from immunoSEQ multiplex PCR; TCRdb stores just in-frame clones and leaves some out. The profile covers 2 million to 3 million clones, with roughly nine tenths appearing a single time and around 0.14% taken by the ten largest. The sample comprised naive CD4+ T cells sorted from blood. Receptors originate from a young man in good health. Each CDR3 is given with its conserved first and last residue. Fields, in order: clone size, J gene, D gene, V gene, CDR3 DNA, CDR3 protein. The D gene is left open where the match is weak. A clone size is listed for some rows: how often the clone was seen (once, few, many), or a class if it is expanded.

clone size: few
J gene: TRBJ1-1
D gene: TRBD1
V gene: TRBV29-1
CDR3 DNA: TGCATCGTTAAATCAGGGGGGAAGAACACTGAAGCTTTCTTT
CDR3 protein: CIVKSGGKNTEAFF

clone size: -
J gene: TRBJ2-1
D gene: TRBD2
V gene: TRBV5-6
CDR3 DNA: TGTGCCAGCATAGGGCTAGCGGGAGTCAATGAGCAGTTCTTC
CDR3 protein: CASIGLAGVNEQFF

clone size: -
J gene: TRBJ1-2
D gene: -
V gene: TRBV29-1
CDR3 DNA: TGCAGCGTTGAAAGCCTCAACCGGGGTGGCTACACCTTC
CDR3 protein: CSVESLNRGGYTF

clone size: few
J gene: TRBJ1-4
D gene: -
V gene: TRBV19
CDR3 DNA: TGTGCCAGTAGCGGCTACAGGATGGGTAATGAAAAACTGTTTTTT
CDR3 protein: CASSGYRMGNEKLFF

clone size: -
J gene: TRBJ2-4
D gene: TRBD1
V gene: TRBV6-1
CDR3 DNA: TGTGCCGGAGGACAGGTGAACATTCAGTACTTC
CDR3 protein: CAGGQVNIQYF

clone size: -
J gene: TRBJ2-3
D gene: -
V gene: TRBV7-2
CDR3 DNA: TGTGCCAGCAGCTTAGATGGTTTAGATACGCAGTATTTT
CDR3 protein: CASSLDGLDTQYF

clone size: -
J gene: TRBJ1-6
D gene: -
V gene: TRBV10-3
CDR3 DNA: TGTGCCATCAGTGAGTCGAAGGGAACTAAGAATTCACCCCTCCACTTT
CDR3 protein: CAISESKGTKNSPLHF

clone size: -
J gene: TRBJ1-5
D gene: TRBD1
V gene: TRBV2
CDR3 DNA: TGTGCCAGCAGTACAACAGGGGTTAGGGCAAATCAGCCCCAGCATTTT
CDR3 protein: CASSTTGVRANQPQHF

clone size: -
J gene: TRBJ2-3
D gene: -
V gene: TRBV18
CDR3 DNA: TGTGCCAGCTCACCGACGACAGATACGCAGTATTTT
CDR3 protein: CASSPTTDTQYF

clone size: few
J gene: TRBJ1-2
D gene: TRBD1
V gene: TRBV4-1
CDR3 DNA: TGCGCCAGCAGCCAAGATGGGGGGACAGACTATGGCTACACCTTC
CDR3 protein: CASSQDGGTDYGYTF

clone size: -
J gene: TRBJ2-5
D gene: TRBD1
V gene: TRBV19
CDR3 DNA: TGTGCCAGTAGTATAGTGGTTAAGGGGGCCGGAGAGACCCAGTACTTC
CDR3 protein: CASSIVVKGAGETQYF

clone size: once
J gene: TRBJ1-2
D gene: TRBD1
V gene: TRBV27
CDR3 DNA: TGTGCCAGCAGTTTCGAAGGGACAGGGACCTATGGCTACACCTTC
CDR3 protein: CASSFEGTGTYGYTF

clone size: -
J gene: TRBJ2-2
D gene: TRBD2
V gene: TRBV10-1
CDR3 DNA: TGCGCCAGCAGTGAGTCTACTAGCGGGAGCACCGGGGAGCTGTTTTTT
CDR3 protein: CASSESTSGSTGELFF

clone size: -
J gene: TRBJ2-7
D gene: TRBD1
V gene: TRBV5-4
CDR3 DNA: TGTGCCAGCAGCTTGGGACAGGGGCCCCACGAGCAGTACTTC
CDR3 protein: CASSLGQGPHEQYF

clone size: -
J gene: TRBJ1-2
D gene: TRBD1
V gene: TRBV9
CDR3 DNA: TGTGCCAGCAGCGAGACTGACGGGGACAGGGGTGGCTACACCTTC
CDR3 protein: CASSETDGDRGGYTF

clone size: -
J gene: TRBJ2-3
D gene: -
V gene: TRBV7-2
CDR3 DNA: TGTGCCAGCAGCCCGACAGCGGACACAGATACGCAGTATTTT
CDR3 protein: CASSPTADTDTQYF